These T cell receptor beta chains were read from a single sample in a study of blood T cell repertoires in COVID-19. Profiling relied on immunoSEQ multiplex PCR, and the TCRdb table lists in-frame clones only, not all of them. The sample includes roughly 380,000 clones, 88% of them seen just once. Input material: PBMCs or T cells enriched from blood (not recorded which). All receptors come from a young woman who had been exposed to COVID-19. The CDR3 runs from the conserved cysteine through the conserved F or W. D genes are given only for firm matches. Where a row states a size, it is once, few, many or the class of an expanded clone; other rows omit it.

D gene: TRBD1
V gene: TRBV28
clone size: -
J gene: TRBJ1-3
CDR3 protein: CASTSLVLKQGAHAGNTIYF
CDR3 DNA: TGTGCCAGCACCTCTTTGGTACTTAAACAGGGGGCGCATGCTGGAAACACCATATATTTT

D gene: TRBD1
V gene: TRBV28
clone size: -
J gene: TRBJ1-5
CDR3 protein: CASSLAGGSQPQHF
CDR3 DNA: TGTGCCAGCAGTTTAGCAGGGGGTAGTCAGCCCCAGCATTTT

D gene: -
V gene: TRBV11-2
clone size: -
J gene: TRBJ1-1
CDR3 protein: CASNLRGGLVNTEAFF
CDR3 DNA: TGTGCCAGCAATTTACGGGGGGGCTTGGTGAACACTGAAGCTTTCTTT

D gene: TRBD2
V gene: TRBV20-1
clone size: few
J gene: TRBJ2-1
CDR3 protein: CSAGRVAQFF
CDR3 DNA: TGCAGTGCTGGGAGGGTGGCGCAGTTCTTC

D gene: -
V gene: TRBV11-3
clone size: -
J gene: TRBJ2-2
CDR3 protein: CASSRNTGELFF
CDR3 DNA: TGTGCCAGCAGTCGTAACACCGGGGAGCTGTTTTTT

D gene: -
V gene: TRBV27
clone size: once
J gene: TRBJ2-7
CDR3 protein: CASSLSRVAYEQYF
CDR3 DNA: TGTGCCAGCAGTTTATCGCGGGTAGCCTACGAGCAGTACTTC

D gene: -
V gene: TRBV5-1
clone size: -
J gene: TRBJ1-1
CDR3 protein: CASSPEVSANTEAFF
CDR3 DNA: TGCGCCAGCAGCCCGGAGGTGAGCGCAAACACTGAAGCTTTCTTT

D gene: -
V gene: TRBV18
clone size: -
J gene: TRBJ2-7
CDR3 protein: CASSPPGGYEQYF
CDR3 DNA: TGTGCCAGCTCACCACCCGGCGGCTACGAGCAGTACTTC

D gene: -
V gene: TRBV27
clone size: -
J gene: TRBJ1-2
CDR3 protein: CASSFSTYREANYGYTF
CDR3 DNA: TGTGCCAGCAGTTTTTCGACCTACAGGGAAGCTAACTATGGCTACACCTTC

D gene: TRBD1
V gene: TRBV28
clone size: -
J gene: TRBJ2-1
CDR3 protein: CASSLPGQGGNEQFF
CDR3 DNA: TGTGCCAGCAGTCTTCCGGGACAGGGGGGCAATGAGCAGTTCTTC

D gene: -
V gene: TRBV5-4
clone size: -
J gene: TRBJ2-1
CDR3 protein: CASSLGGKSGNEQFF
CDR3 DNA: TGTGCCAGCAGCTTGGGCGGGAAGAGCGGGAATGAGCAGTTCTTC

D gene: TRBD2
V gene: TRBV5-1
clone size: -
J gene: TRBJ2-1
CDR3 protein: CASSPGLAGVGYNEQFF
CDR3 DNA: TGCGCCAGCAGCCCAGGACTAGCGGGAGTGGGGTACAATGAGCAGTTCTTC

D gene: -
V gene: TRBV7-3
clone size: -
J gene: TRBJ2-3
CDR3 protein: CASSLRGGSDTQYF
CDR3 DNA: TGTGCCAGCAGCTTAAGGGGCGGATCCGATACGCAGTATTTT

D gene: -
V gene: TRBV6-1
clone size: -
J gene: TRBJ2-1
CDR3 protein: CASSEGTVNEQFF
CDR3 DNA: TGTGCCAGCAGTGAAGGGACAGTAAATGAGCAGTTCTTC

D gene: TRBD2
V gene: TRBV9
clone size: -
J gene: TRBJ2-1
CDR3 protein: CASSARLAGGSGEQFF
CDR3 DNA: TGTGCCAGCAGCGCACGACTAGCGGGAGGGTCGGGTGAGCAGTTCTTC

D gene: -
V gene: TRBV5-1
clone size: -
J gene: TRBJ2-3
CDR3 protein: CASSIDEDTQYF
CDR3 DNA: TGCGCCAGCAGCATAGATGAGGATACGCAGTATTTT

D gene: -
V gene: TRBV9
clone size: few
J gene: TRBJ1-2
CDR3 protein: CASSTFDRTGSGGYTF
CDR3 DNA: TGTGCCAGCAGCACATTTGATCGTACAGGGAGCGGTGGCTACACCTTC

D gene: -
V gene: TRBV4-1
clone size: -
J gene: TRBJ2-3
CDR3 protein: CASSPDRKSTDTQYF
CDR3 DNA: TGCGCCAGCAGCCCGGACAGAAAAAGCACAGATACGCAGTATTTT

D gene: -
V gene: TRBV3-1/TRBV3-2
clone size: -
J gene: TRBJ1-1
CDR3 protein: CASSQELLAGAFF
CDR3 DNA: TGTGCCAGCAGCCAAGAGCTCTTAGCTGGGGCTTTCTTT

D gene: TRBD1
V gene: TRBV29-1
clone size: -
J gene: TRBJ1-1
CDR3 protein: CSARPGQVNTEAFF
CDR3 DNA: TGCAGCGCCAGACCGGGACAGGTGAACACTGAAGCTTTCTTT

D gene: -
V gene: TRBV15
clone size: -
J gene: TRBJ2-5
CDR3 protein: CATSRDWRGAPGTQYF
CDR3 DNA: TGTGCCACCAGCAGAGATTGGCGGGGCGCCCCAGGGACCCAGTACTTC

D gene: -
V gene: TRBV10-3
clone size: -
J gene: TRBJ1-5
CDR3 protein: CAISGGGSDKQPQHF
CDR3 DNA: TGTGCCATCAGTGGAGGAGGGAGTGATAAACAGCCCCAGCATTTT

D gene: -
V gene: TRBV7-6
clone size: -
J gene: TRBJ2-5
CDR3 protein: CASSLAVQETQYF
CDR3 DNA: TGTGCCAGCAGCTTAGCCGTCCAAGAGACCCAGTACTTC

D gene: TRBD1
V gene: TRBV19
clone size: -
J gene: TRBJ1-5
CDR3 protein: CASSGWTGSSNQPQHF
CDR3 DNA: TGTGCCAGTAGTGGATGGACAGGTAGTAGCAATCAGCCCCAGCATTTT

D gene: -
V gene: TRBV5-1
clone size: -
J gene: TRBJ2-7
CDR3 protein: CASSWGDGYEQYF
CDR3 DNA: TGCGCCAGCAGCTGGGGAGACGGTTACGAGCAGTACTTC

D gene: TRBD2
V gene: TRBV11-3
clone size: -
J gene: TRBJ2-2
CDR3 protein: CASSPRDGSGRTNTGELFF
CDR3 DNA: TGTGCCAGCAGCCCCCGGGACGGAAGCGGGAGGACGAACACCGGGGAGCTGTTTTTT

D gene: TRBD2
V gene: TRBV28
clone size: -
J gene: TRBJ2-3
CDR3 protein: CASTEQGLAENTQYF
CDR3 DNA: TGTGCCAGCACCGAACAAGGACTAGCTGAGAATACGCAGTATTTT

D gene: -
V gene: TRBV3-1/TRBV3-2
clone size: -
J gene: TRBJ1-6
CDR3 protein: CASSQIFIHHNSPLHF
CDR3 DNA: TGTGCCAGCAGCCAAATCTTCATACATCATAATTCACCCCTCCACTTT

D gene: TRBD1
V gene: TRBV7-9
clone size: -
J gene: TRBJ1-1
CDR3 protein: CASSLAGTGDTEAFF
CDR3 DNA: TGTGCCAGCAGCTTAGCCGGGACAGGGGACACTGAAGCTTTCTTT

D gene: -
V gene: TRBV28
clone size: -
J gene: TRBJ1-1
CDR3 protein: CASRRQRMNTEAFF
CDR3 DNA: TGTGCCAGCAGAAGACAGAGAATGAACACTGAAGCTTTCTTT

D gene: -
V gene: TRBV7-3
clone size: few
J gene: TRBJ1-5
CDR3 protein: CASSSTGMRNQPQHF
CDR3 DNA: TGTGCCAGCAGCTCCACAGGGATGCGCAATCAGCCCCAGCATTTT

D gene: TRBD2
V gene: TRBV27
clone size: few
J gene: TRBJ2-7
CDR3 protein: CASSSVAGAYEQYF
CDR3 DNA: TGTGCCAGCAGTTCCGTAGCGGGAGCCTACGAGCAGTACTTC

D gene: -
V gene: TRBV25-1
clone size: -
J gene: TRBJ2-3
CDR3 protein: CASSLGAVTDTQYF
CDR3 DNA: TGTGCCAGCAGCCTGGGGGCAGTCACAGATACGCAGTATTTT

D gene: -
V gene: TRBV5-1
clone size: once
J gene: TRBJ2-7
CDR3 protein: CASSLRFSYEQYF
CDR3 DNA: TGCGCCAGCAGCTTGCGGTTTTCTTACGAGCAGTACTTC

D gene: -
V gene: TRBV3-1/TRBV3-2
clone size: -
J gene: TRBJ2-1
CDR3 protein: CASSQEGVKSSEQFF
CDR3 DNA: TGTGCCAGCAGCCAAGAGGGAGTAAAAAGTTCTGAGCAGTTCTTC

D gene: -
V gene: TRBV5-5
clone size: few
J gene: TRBJ2-5
CDR3 protein: CASSTSLETQYF
CDR3 DNA: TGTGCCAGCAGCACTAGCCTAGAGACCCAGTACTTC

D gene: -
V gene: TRBV6-6
clone size: -
J gene: TRBJ2-1
CDR3 protein: CASRIVRESGEQFF
CDR3 DNA: TGTGCCAGCAGGATTGTACGGGAGTCGGGTGAGCAGTTCTTC

D gene: -
V gene: TRBV11-2
clone size: once
J gene: TRBJ1-1
CDR3 protein: CASSLVTATEAFF
CDR3 DNA: TGTGCCAGCAGCTTAGTCACAGCTACTGAAGCTTTCTTT

D gene: TRBD2
V gene: TRBV9
clone size: -
J gene: TRBJ2-2
CDR3 protein: CASSVAGGRYTGELFF
CDR3 DNA: TGTGCCAGCAGCGTCGCGGGAGGGAGGTACACCGGGGAGCTGTTTTTT

D gene: -
V gene: TRBV19
clone size: -
J gene: TRBJ2-3
CDR3 protein: CASSILDTQYF
CDR3 DNA: TGTGCCAGTAGTATCCTCGATACGCAGTATTTT

D gene: TRBD2
V gene: TRBV27
clone size: -
J gene: TRBJ2-2
CDR3 protein: CAAGRGIGELFF
CDR3 DNA: TGTGCGGCCGGGAGGGGCATCGGGGAGCTGTTTTTT

D gene: TRBD1
V gene: TRBV30
clone size: -
J gene: TRBJ1-6
CDR3 protein: CAWSETGWRSPLHF
CDR3 DNA: TGTGCCTGGAGTGAGACAGGGTGGCGATCACCCCTCCACTTT

D gene: TRBD1
V gene: TRBV2
clone size: -
J gene: TRBJ2-7
CDR3 protein: CASTHRDRSYEQYF
CDR3 DNA: TGTGCCAGCACACACCGGGACAGGTCCTACGAGCAGTACTTC

D gene: -
V gene: TRBV28
clone size: -
J gene: TRBJ1-5
CDR3 protein: CAATERSNQPQHF
CDR3 DNA: TGTGCCGCGACCGAGCGGAGCAATCAGCCCCAGCATTTT

D gene: -
V gene: TRBV5-1
clone size: -
J gene: TRBJ1-5
CDR3 protein: CASSLEQGNQPQHF
CDR3 DNA: TGCGCCAGCAGCTTGGAACAGGGCAATCAGCCCCAGCATTTT

D gene: -
V gene: TRBV20-1
clone size: -
J gene: TRBJ2-7
CDR3 protein: CSASYNEQYF
CDR3 DNA: TGCAGTGCTAGTTACAACGAGCAGTACTTC

D gene: -
V gene: TRBV6-5
clone size: -
J gene: TRBJ1-1
CDR3 protein: CASSYGSGTEAFF
CDR3 DNA: TGTGCCAGCAGTTACGGGAGTGGCACTGAAGCTTTCTTT

D gene: TRBD2
V gene: TRBV10-1
clone size: once
J gene: TRBJ2-3
CDR3 protein: CASSESGRATDTQYF
CDR3 DNA: TGCGCCAGCAGTGAGAGCGGGAGGGCAACAGATACGCAGTATTTT